Below, 14 T cell receptor beta chains from the same sample are listed, as sequenced in a study of CD8 T cells in Susac syndrome. Random hexamers served to reverse transcribe about 0.5 to 1 ug RNA. TCRdb re-called the immunoSEQ multiplex PCR reads through MiXCR, storing one row per CDR3 protein. The repertoire holds 180,000 or so distinct CDR3 sequences, with roughly 96% as singletons. Sequencing was performed on CD4+ T cells from PBMCs. These receptors were obtained from a human donor with multiple sclerosis.

J is TRBJ1-5 and V is TRBV19; D gene ambiguous. Germline V gene data show CDR1 as LNHDA and CDR2 as SQIVND (reference sequence). V shed 1 base and J shed 8 bases, with 12 bases lying between them. The CDR3 covers 14 residues. CDR3 sequence reads: CASSIAAIPKPQHF. CDR3 nucleotide sequence: TGTGCCAGTAGTATAGCAGCAATTCCGAAGCCCCAGCATTTT.

This chain uses TRBV30 with TRBJ1-2; the D is unclear. V was cut by 3 bases and J by 1 base, with 6 bases left in between. This CDR3 has 12 amino acids. Germline V gives CDR1 GTSNPN, CDR2 SVGIG (reference sequence). The CDR3 reads CAWSSLNYGYTF. The CDR3 bases are TGTGCCTGGAGCTCTCTTAACTATGGCTACACCTTC. Variable domain in full (rest from reference TRBV30 and TRBJ1-2): SQTIHQWPATLVQPVGSPLSLECTVEGTSNPNLYWYRQAAGRGLQLLFYSVGIGQISSEVPQNLSASRPQDRQFILSSKKLLLSDSGFYLCAWSSLNYGYTFGSGTRLTVV.

This chain joins TRBV6-1 and TRBJ1-2, with D unresolved. V dropped 1 base and J dropped 4 bases, with 10 bases sitting between them. Germline V CDR1 and CDR2: MNHNS, SASEGT. This CDR3 is built from 14 residues. DNA of the CDR3: TGTGCCAGCAGTGAAGGGAACAGTTTCTATGGCTACACCTTC. Protein product: CASSEGNSFYGYTF.

The chain links TRBV6-2 or TRBV6-3 to TRBJ2-5; no clear D gene. The CDR3 totals 13 residues. V lost 7 bases, J lost 7 bases, and 16 bases lay in between. Germline CDR1 and CDR2: MNHEY and SVGEGT. The CDR3 sequence is CASTENSVGTQYF. The CDR3 DNA sequence: TGTGCCAGCACCGAGAACTCGGTGGGGACCCAGTACTTC.

The chain links TRBV14 to TRBJ1-2; no reliable D call. Germline CDR1 SGHDN, CDR2 FVKESK. This CDR3 comprises 13 residues. V was trimmed by 0 bases and J by 5 bases, leaving 7 bases between them. CDR3 coding DNA: TGTGCCAGCAGCCAAGATCCCTCGTATGGCTACACCTTC. As protein: CASSQDPSYGYTF.

The chain couples TRBV29-1 to TRBJ1-5, with 7 bases matching TRBD1. The V gene's germline CDR1 is SQVTM and CDR2 ANQGSEA. V lost 6 bases to trimming and J lost 3 bases; unmatched junction nucleotides: 2. This CDR3 is built from 12 residues. CDR3 nucleotide sequence: TGCAGCGTAGGACAGGTCAATCAGCCCCAGCATTTT. This sequence encodes CSVGQVNQPQHF. The complete variable domain, with remaining parts taken from reference TRBV29-1 and TRBJ1-5, reads SAVISQKPSRDICQRGTSLTIQCQVDSQVTMMFWYRQQPGQSLTLIATANQGSEATYESGFVIDKFPISRPNLTFSTLTVSNMSPEDSSIYLCSVGQVNQPQHFGDGTRLSIL.

The chain has TRBV5-1 and TRBJ2-7; 7 bases map to TRBD1. Germline V CDR1 and CDR2: SGHRS, YFSETQ. This CDR3 has 13 amino acids. The J segment lost 3 bases and the V segment lost 4 bases, leaving 4 bases of the junction unmatched. Here the CDR3 reads CASSGGQSYEQYF. The CDR3 DNA reads TGCGCCAGCAGCGGGGGACAGAGCTACGAGCAGTACTTC.

CDR3 DNA sequence: TGCGCCAGCAGTTACCAGGAGAACACTGAAGCTTTCTTT. Amino acids: CASSYQENTEAFF. The gene calls are TRBV5-1 and TRBJ1-1; no clear D. The CDR3 is made up of 13 amino acids. Looked up from germline, CDR1 is SGHRS and CDR2 is YFSETQ. Trimming cost V 5 bases and J 1 base, with 9 bases left between them. Full variable domain (rest looked up from reference TRBV5-1 and TRBJ1-1): KAGVTQTPRYLIKTRGQQVTLSCSPISGHRSVSWYQQTPGQGLQFLFEYFSETQRNKGNFPGRFSGRQFSNSRSEMNVSTLELGDSALYLCASSYQENTEAFFGQGTRLTVV.

The chain carries TRBV4-1 and TRBJ1-1; D perhaps matches TRBD1 (5 bases). CDR3 size: 15 residues. V dropped 5 bases and J dropped 1 base, with 14 bases sitting between them. Germline V lookup: CDR1 MGHRA, CDR2 YSYEKL. DNA of the CDR3: TGCGCCAGCAGCGTCAGTGGGGCAGGGAACACTGAAGCTTTCTTT. This gives the protein CASSVSGAGNTEAFF.

The chain employs TRBV4-1 and TRBJ1-5; 7 positions match TRBD1. V lost 5 bases and J lost 0; bases outside the gene matches: 7. The CDR3 has 16 amino acids. Germline V lookup: CDR1 MGHRA, CDR2 YSYEKL. CDR3 residues: CASSSRTGISNQPQHF. The CDR3 nucleotides read TGCGCCAGCAGCTCTCGGACAGGAATTAGCAATCAGCCCCAGCATTTT.

The chain recombines TRBV20-1 with TRBJ1-4; D possibly corresponds to TRBD1 (5 bases). The CDR3 consists of 11 residues. Looked up from germline, CDR1 is DFQATT and CDR2 is SNEGSKA (reference sequence). V was shortened by 5 bases and J by 5 bases, with 6 bases between the two germline ends. CDR3 in amino acids: CSAGDNEKLFF. In DNA, the CDR3 is TGCAGTGCTGGGGACAATGAAAAACTGTTTTTT.

J is TRBJ2-1 and V is TRBV12-3 or TRBV12-4; 7 nucleotides line up with TRBD1. Trimming cost V 5 bases and J 8 bases; bases outside gene matches: 9. The CDR3 length is 14 residues. DNA for the CDR3: TGTGCCAGCAGTGCATCGACAGGGCCGGATGAGCAGTTCTTC. Its translation: CASSASTGPDEQFF.

The rearrangement links TRBV18 to TRBJ1-1, with D hard to call. Per germline, CDR1 KGHSH and CDR2 LQKENI. The CDR3 length is 14 residues. Trimming removed 2 bases at V and 1 base at J, with 8 bases between. The CDR3 coding sequence is TGTGCCAGCTCACCAATAGAGGGGAACACTGAAGCTTTCTTT. Translation: CASSPIEGNTEAFF.

CDR3: CASSSAPPDTQYF. CDR3 nucleotides: TGTGCCAGCAGCTCGGCTCCTCCAGATACGCAGTATTTT. The chain recombines TRBV11-2 with TRBJ2-3; D ambiguous. V gave up 4 bases and J gave up 4 bases, with 9 bases separating them. The germline V gene has CDR1 SGHAT and CDR2 FQNNGV. The CDR3 loop spans 13 amino acids.